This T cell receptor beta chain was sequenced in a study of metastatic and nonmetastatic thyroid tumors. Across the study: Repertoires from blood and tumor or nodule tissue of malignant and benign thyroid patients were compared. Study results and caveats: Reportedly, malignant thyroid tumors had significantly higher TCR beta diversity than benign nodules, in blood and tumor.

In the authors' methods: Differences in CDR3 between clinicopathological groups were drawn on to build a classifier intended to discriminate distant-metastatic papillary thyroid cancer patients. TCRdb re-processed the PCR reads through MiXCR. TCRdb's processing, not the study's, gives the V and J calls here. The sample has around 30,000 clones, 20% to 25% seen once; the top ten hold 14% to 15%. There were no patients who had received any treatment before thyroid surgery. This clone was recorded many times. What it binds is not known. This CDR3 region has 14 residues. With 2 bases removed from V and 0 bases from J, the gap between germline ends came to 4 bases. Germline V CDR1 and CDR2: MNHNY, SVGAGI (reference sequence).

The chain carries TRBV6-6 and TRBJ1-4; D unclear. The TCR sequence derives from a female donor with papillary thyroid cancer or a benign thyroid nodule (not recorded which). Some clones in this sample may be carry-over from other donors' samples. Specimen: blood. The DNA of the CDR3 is TGTGCCAGCAGTTACGGGACAACTAATGAAAAACTGTTTTTT. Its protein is CASSYGTTNEKLFF.